This TCR beta chain was sequenced for a study of T cell repertoires in cytomegalovirus infection. TCRdb reprocessed the reads with MiXCR, giving one entry per CDR3 protein. The table lists about 830,000 distinct CDR3 sequences, around a third of them singletons. Regarding this clonotype: Its antigen remains unidentified. This may arise from a read error, as a much more abundant clone is one base away.

This sequence originates from a human donor in good health (CMV status not recorded). Some clones in this sample may be carry-over from other donors' samples. The specimen was cultured CD8+ T cells from PBMCs, collected from culture after CMV antigen stimulation.

The CDR3 loop reads CASSLAEGEADEKQFF. Written as DNA, the CDR3 is TGCGCCAGCAGCTTGGCGGAGGGGGAGGCGGATGAAAAACAGTTTTTT. The V and J genes are TRBV5-1 and TRBJ1-4; D possibly corresponds to TRBD1 (6 bases). The CDR3 is 16 residues long. Germline V lookup: CDR1 SGHRS, CDR2 YFSETQ.